One sample yielded the 32 T cell receptor beta chains listed below, sequenced in a study of cytomegalovirus exposure and HLA in healthy donors (TCRdb year 2017). The library was prepared using the immunoSEQ multiplex PCR assay. For the multiplex PCR, a mixture combining 60 forward primers for TCR Vbeta segments and 13 reverse primers for TCR Jbeta segments was used. The table was pulled from immuneACCESS by TCRdb, which kept in-frame rearrangements only. Such tables lose some clones; where checked, under half of the loss comes from unresolved V genes, and the rest has no known cause. The sample profile shows fewer than 200,000 clones; about 80% of them were found once. The top ten clones comprise roughly 10% of the sample. Sequenced material: PBMCs. All receptors come from a man between 18 and 29 years old in good health and CMV-seropositive.

The chain combines TRBV19 with TRBJ2-2; D gene uncertain. The V gene's germline CDR1 is LNHDA and CDR2 SQIVND (reference sequence). Trimming cost V 10 bases and J 6 bases, with 12 bases left between them. The CDR3 totals 12 residues. The CDR3: CATAFRPGELFF. For the CDR3, the DNA is TGTGCCACCGCGTTCCGTCCCGGGGAGCTGTTTTTT.

The chain employs TRBV7-2 and TRBJ2-2, with 12 bases lining up with TRBD2. J was trimmed by 6 bases and V by 3 bases; bases with no gene match: 2. Germline CDR1 SGHTA, CDR2 FQGNSA. The CDR3 covers 15 residues. CDR3 DNA: TGTGCCAGCAGCTTCGGACTAGCGGGATCCGGGGAGCTGTTTTTT. This gives the protein CASSFGLAGSGELFF.

This clone was counted a few times. V and J are TRBV4-1 and TRBJ1-2; 7 bases are shared with TRBD1. The junction had 7 bases not matched to a gene; V was cut back by 5 bases and J by 4 bases. CDR1 and CDR2 (germline): MGHRA, YSYEKL. The CDR3 is 14 residues long. Written as DNA, the CDR3 is TGCGCCAGCAGCGACAGGGTCGGCCGCTATGGCTACACCTTC. It is translated as CASSDRVGRYGYTF.

The J gene is TRBJ1-1, the V gene TRBV19, with D tentatively TRBD1 (6 bases). The V end lost 6 bases, the J end lost 6 bases, and 8 bases lay between the germline ends. This CDR3 spans 11 amino acids. Germline V gene lookup returns CDR1 LNHDA and CDR2 SQIVND (reference sequence). The CDR3: CASRTGAEAFF. CDR3 sequence (DNA): TGTGCCAGTAGGACAGGTGCTGAAGCTTTCTTT.

This chain links TRBV6-1 with TRBJ2-7; TRBD1 matches at 9 bases. V shed 6 bases and J 3 bases; nucleotides not matched to a gene: 6. CDR3 length: 14 amino acids. CDR1 is MNHNS and CDR2 is SASEGT in the germline V gene. CDR3 nucleotides: TGTGCCAGCAGGCGGACAGGGGAGATCTACGAGCAGTACTTC. Translation: CASRRTGEIYEQYF.

The V and J genes are TRBV29-1 and TRBJ2-1, with D uncertain. Germline assignment: CDR1 SQVTM and CDR2 ANQGSEA. V lost 4 bases and J lost 6, with 13 bases in between. The CDR3 totals 13 residues. The CDR3 loop reads CSVVRSSSNEQFF. CDR3 bases: TGCAGCGTTGTTCGGTCGTCTAGCAATGAGCAGTTCTTC.

The chain combines TRBV5-4 with TRBJ2-7, with TRBD2 as a possible D gene (6 bases). V lost 0 bases and J lost 1, with 11 bases in between. This CDR3 has 15 amino acids. Per the germline V gene, CDR1 is SGHNT and CDR2 is YYREEE (reference sequence). The CDR3 reads CASSLDPGVSYEQYF. The CDR3 DNA reads as TGTGCCAGCAGCTTGGATCCGGGGGTTTCCTACGAGCAGTACTTC.

J is TRBJ2-1 and V is TRBV30; 11 bases are a match to TRBD2. Germline CDR1 and CDR2: GTSNPN and SVGIG (reference sequence). The ends lost 8 bases at V and 8 bases at J; junction bases unmatched: 8. This CDR3 is 13 amino acids long. The CDR3 coding sequence is TGTGCCGGGGCTAGCGGGAGGCTTGATGAGCAGTTCTTC. Translating gives CAGASGRLDEQFF. The whole variable domain, filled in from reference TRBV30 and TRBJ2-1, reads SQTIHQWPATLVQPVGSPLSLECTVEGTSNPNLYWYRQAAGRGLQLLFYSVGIGQISSEVPQNLSASRPQDRQFILSSKKLLLSDSGFYLCAGASGRLDEQFFGPGTRLTVL.

The chain couples TRBV12-5 to TRBJ2-7; D is unresolved. The germline V gene encodes CDR1 LGHNT and CDR2 FRNRAP. The CDR3 totals 12 residues. Between the trimmed V and J ends, which lost 2 bases and 0 bases, there was a span of 2 bases. The CDR3 here is CASGLLSYEQYF. DNA of the CDR3: TGTGCTAGTGGTTTGCTCTCCTACGAGCAGTACTTC.

The rearrangement links TRBV7-9 to TRBJ1-6; D is unresolved. Germline CDR1 and CDR2: SEHNR and FQNEAQ (reference sequence). Trimming left V 3 bases short and J 5 bases short, with 14 bases between. The CDR3 loop spans 16 amino acids. This CDR3 is CASSFGAALDNSPLHF. DNA of the CDR3: TGTGCCAGCAGCTTCGGAGCGGCCCTTGATAATTCACCCCTCCACTTT.

J is TRBJ2-7 and V is TRBV5-1; the match to TRBD1 covers 10 bases. The CDR3 totals 15 residues. Germline CDR1 is SGHRS and CDR2 is YFSETQ. Trimming cost V 4 bases and J 3 bases; bases outside gene matches: 7. The CDR3 region has the DNA TGCGCCAGCAGCCGGAATGACAGGGGGCTCTACGAGCAGTACTTC. This codes for CASSRNDRGLYEQYF.

The rearrangement uses TRBV6-5 and TRBJ2-1, with TRBD2 matching over 7 bases. The CDR3 totals 14 residues. Germline-derived CDR1 and CDR2 are MNHEY and SVGAGI. The V and J ends lost 7 bases and 7 bases, in that order; junction bases with no gene match: 10. CDR3 DNA sequence: TGTGCCAGCACCGCCCCAGCGGGAACAAATGAGCAGTTCTTC. Its protein product is CASTAPAGTNEQFF.

V gene TRBV19 combines with J gene TRBJ1-1, with 8 positions matching TRBD1. Germline CDR1 is LNHDA and CDR2 is SQIVND (reference sequence). The V segment lost 6 bases and the J segment 4 bases; nucleotides outside the gene matches: 16. The CDR3 is made up of 17 amino acids. The CDR3 DNA reads TGTGCCAGTAGAGGTCGGACAGGGTGGGAGTTTAGCACTGAAGCTTTCTTT. This encodes CASRGRTGWEFSTEAFF.

The chain combines TRBV18 with TRBJ1-1, with D maybe TRBD1 (5 bases). The CDR3 spans 14 residues. Germline loops: CDR1 KGHSH, CDR2 LQKENI. V lost 6 bases and J lost 6, with 17 bases in between. The CDR3 spells CASSQGDPRAEAFF. CDR3 coding DNA: TGTGCCAGCTCTCAGGGCGATCCCAGGGCTGAAGCTTTCTTT.

This chain links TRBV30 with TRBJ1-2, with D unclear. This CDR3 contains 13 residues. V lost 0 bases and J 4 bases, leaving 9 bases between the germline ends. The germline V gene encodes CDR1 GTSNPN and CDR2 SVGIG (reference sequence). This CDR3 reads CAWSVLGGYGYTF. CDR3 nucleotides: TGTGCCTGGAGTGTACTCGGCGGCTATGGCTACACCTTC.

The rearrangement uses TRBV11-2 and TRBJ2-7; D ambiguous. CDR1 and CDR2 from the germline V gene are SGHAT and FQNNGV. V was clipped by 5 bases and J by 3 bases, with 11 bases between them. The CDR3 has 13 amino acids. This CDR3 reads CASSGRRSYEQYF. The CDR3 DNA reads as TGTGCCAGCAGCGGCAGACGGAGCTACGAGCAGTACTTC.

In this sample, this clone turned up a few times. The chain couples TRBV5-5 to TRBJ1-2; 7 nucleotides match TRBD1. Germline loops: CDR1 SGHKS, CDR2 YYEKEE (reference sequence). The V segment lost 6 bases and the J segment 2 bases; nucleotides outside the gene matches: 10. The CDR3 extends over 15 amino acids. In DNA form, the CDR3 reads TGTGCCAGCACCCTCCCCAAGACAGGGAACTATGGCTACACCTTC. It encodes CASTLPKTGNYGYTF.

This clone was found once. This chain links TRBV5-4 with TRBJ2-7, with 12 nucleotides matching TRBD2. Trimming cost V 0 bases and J 7 bases; bases outside gene matches: 5. CDR3 length: 15 amino acids. Germline V gives CDR1 SGHNT, CDR2 YYREEE (reference sequence). The CDR3 DNA is TGTGCCAGCAGCTTGGGACTAGCGGGAGTCGAAGAGCAGTACTTC. It yields the protein CASSLGLAGVEEQYF.

The chain combines TRBV18 with TRBJ1-2; no definite D call. V dropped 0 bases and J dropped 0 bases, with 8 bases sitting between them. CDR3 length: 15 amino acids. In germline, CDR1 is KGHSH, CDR2 LQKENI. The CDR3 is CASSPPSLANYGYTF. The DNA for the CDR3 is TGTGCCAGCTCACCACCGTCATTAGCTAACTATGGCTACACCTTC.

This rearrangement joins TRBV11-2 to TRBJ1-4; 7 positions agree with TRBD1. V gave up 5 bases and J gave up 3 bases; unmatched junction bases: 6. The CDR3 is 15 amino acids. Germline V gene lookup returns CDR1 SGHAT and CDR2 FQNNGV. The CDR3 DNA reads TGTGCCAGCAGCGTTACAGGGGAAGCTAATGAAAAACTGTTTTTT. It encodes CASSVTGEANEKLFF. The whole variable domain, filled in from reference TRBV11-2 and TRBJ1-4, reads EAGVAQSPRYKIIEKRQSVAFWCNPISGHATLYWYQQILGQGPKLLIQFQNNGVVDDSQLPKDRFSAERLKGVDSTLKIQPAKLEDSAVYLCASSVTGEANEKLFFGSGTQLSVL.

This rearrangement joins TRBV21-1 to TRBJ2-5; the table's D call, TRBD2, was not checked against the DNA. TRBV21-1 is annotated as a pseudogene. The CDR3 totals 14 residues. CDR3: CASSKSGERETQYF. As DNA, the CDR3 is TGTGCCAGCAGCAAAAGTGGGGAGAGGGAGACCCAGTACTTC.

The chain couples TRBV28 to TRBJ1-1, with D maybe TRBD1 (5 bases). There are 13 residues in the CDR3. The germline CDR1 and CDR2 sequences are MDHEN and SYDVKM. V lost 3 bases to trimming and J lost 6 bases, with 11 bases between them. This CDR3 is CASSFLGQAEAFF. Written as DNA, the CDR3 is TGTGCCAGCAGTTTCCTTGGACAAGCTGAAGCTTTCTTT.

The chain links TRBV10-3 to TRBJ2-5; D is unresolved. TRBJ2-7 explains the end of the DNA better; the J call may be wrong. CDR1 ENHRY and CDR2 SYGVKD come from the germline V gene. The length of the CDR3 is 13 residues. This CDR3 reads CAISVGNDYEQYF. CDR3 nucleotide sequence: TGTGCCATCAGTGTCGGCAACGACTACGAGCAGTACTTC.

This clone was picked up one time. V and J are TRBV13 and TRBJ1-1, with D unresolved. V was shortened by 2 bases and J by 1 base, with 8 bases between the two germline ends. Germline CDR1 is PRHDT and CDR2 is FYEKMQ (reference sequence). The CDR3 covers 14 residues. CDR3: CASSLSPGNTEAFF. As DNA, the CDR3 is TGTGCCAGCAGCTTAAGTCCGGGGAACACTGAAGCTTTCTTT.

A few counts support this clone. The gene calls are TRBV6-1 and TRBJ2-5, with a possible D match to TRBD1 (5 bases). The length of the CDR3 is 13 residues. Between the trimmed V and J ends, which lost 10 bases and 5 bases, there was a span of 17 bases. From germline, CDR1 is MNHNS and CDR2 SASEGT. CDR3 in amino acids: CATETGLYETQYF. The CDR3 nucleotides are TGTGCCACCGAAACAGGATTATACGAGACCCAGTACTTC.

This clone showed up just once. One end of the junction varies from germline; a read error may be responsible. This chain joins TRBV7-9 and TRBJ1-2; 7 positions match TRBD1. Germline values: CDR1 SEHNR, CDR2 FQNEAQ (reference sequence). The CDR3 runs to 17 residues. Here the CDR3 DNA reads TGTTCCAGCCGCCGACCTACAGGGGTCCTAATCACATATGGCTACACCTTC. This encodes CSSRRPTGVLITYGYTF.

This rearrangement joins TRBV27 to TRBJ2-2, with D maybe TRBD1 (5 bases). The CDR3 loop spans 13 amino acids. V was clipped by 6 bases and J by 4 bases, with 9 bases between them. CDR1 and CDR2 (germline): MNHEY, SMNVEV (reference sequence). CDR3 residues: CASRSTGTGELFF. CDR3 sequence (DNA): TGTGCCAGCAGATCAACAGGCACCGGGGAGCTGTTTTTT.

The count of this clone is one. The chain uses TRBV27 and TRBJ1-1; D is perhaps TRBD1 (5 bases). This CDR3 has 15 residues. The V end was cut by 5 bases, the J end by 3 bases, with 16 bases between. Germline loops: CDR1 MNHEY, CDR2 SMNVEV (reference sequence). The CDR3 loop is CASSPLSRAYTEAFF. The DNA for the CDR3 is TGTGCCAGCAGTCCCCTTAGCAGGGCCTACACTGAAGCTTTCTTT.

The V and J genes are TRBV29-1 and TRBJ1-1, with 7 bases fitting TRBD1. V shed 4 bases and J 0 bases; nucleotides not matched to a gene: 5. Germline V gene lookup returns CDR1 SQVTM and CDR2 ANQGSEA. The CDR3 sequence is 14 residues long. The DNA for the CDR3 is TGCAGCGTTGTCCCGGGACAGCTGAACACTGAAGCTTTCTTT. This encodes CSVVPGQLNTEAFF.

Turning to this clone: Other DNA sequences within the sample encode an identical CDR3. This chain links TRBV27 with TRBJ2-1; 11 bases line up with TRBD2. Germline trimming cut 4 bases from V and 4 bases from J; bases unmatched to any gene: 3. The germline V gene has CDR1 MNHEY and CDR2 SMNVEV (reference sequence). The CDR3 has 15 residues. The CDR3: CASSSGTSGYNEQFF. The CDR3 nucleotides are TGTGCCAGCAGTTCCGGGACTAGCGGATACAATGAGCAGTTCTTC.

This clone was seen only once. The gene calls are TRBV5-6 and TRBJ1-6; perhaps TRBD1 as D (5 bases). Germline CDR1 is SGHDT and CDR2 is YYEEEE. CDR3 length equals 15 residues. Trimming removed 4 bases from V and 8 bases from J, with 16 bases in between. The DNA for the CDR3 is TGTGCCAGCAGCCTCGGGAGCAGGGCGGATTCACCCCTCCACTTT. Translating it yields CASSLGSRADSPLHF.

The J gene is TRBJ1-1, the V gene TRBV5-8; D gene uncertain. This CDR3 region has 14 residues. Germline-derived CDR1 and CDR2 are SGHTS and YDEGEE. Trimming took 3 bases from V and 5 from J, leaving 14 bases between them. In DNA, the CDR3 is TGTGCCAGCAGCTATGTTCGGGAGGTGACTGAAGCTTTCTTT. Protein product: CASSYVREVTEAFF. Full variable domain (outside the CDR3, taken from reference TRBV5-8 and TRBJ1-1): EAGVTQSPTHLIKTRGQQATLRCSPISGHTSVYWYQQALGLGLQFLLWYDEGEERNRGNFPPRFSGRQFPNYSSELNVNALELEDSALYLCASSYVREVTEAFFGQGTRLTVV.